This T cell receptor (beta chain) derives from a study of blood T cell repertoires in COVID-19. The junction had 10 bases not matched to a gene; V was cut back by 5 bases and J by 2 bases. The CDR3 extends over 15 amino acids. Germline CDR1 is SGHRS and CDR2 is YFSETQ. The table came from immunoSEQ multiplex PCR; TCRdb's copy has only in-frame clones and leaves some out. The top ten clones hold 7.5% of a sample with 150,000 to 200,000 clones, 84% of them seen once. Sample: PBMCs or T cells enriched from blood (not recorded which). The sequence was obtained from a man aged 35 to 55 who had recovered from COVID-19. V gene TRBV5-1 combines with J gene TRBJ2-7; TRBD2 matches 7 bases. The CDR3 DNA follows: TGCGCCAGCAGTCAAGCGGGGCCCAGGACCTACGAGCAGTACTTC. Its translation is CASSQAGPRTYEQYF.